Below are 13 T cell receptor beta chains sequenced from a single sample in a study of blood T cell repertoires in COVID-19. Clones were sequenced by immunoSEQ multiplex PCR, and TCRdb holds only the in-frame ones, with some missing. The sample yields about 22,000 clones, 75% to 95% seen once. Sequenced input: peripheral blood. Receptors were obtained from a woman in her 70s with active COVID-19.

This sequence joins TRBV6-2 or TRBV6-3 and TRBJ1-2; D uncertain. V gave up 0 bases and J gave up 3 bases, with 8 bases separating them. Germline lookup yields CDR1 MNHEY and CDR2 SVGEGT. The CDR3 runs to 14 residues. The CDR3 region has the DNA TGTGCCAGCAGTTACTCTACTAGGGACTATGGCTACACCTTC. It encodes CASSYSTRDYGYTF.

The chain recombines TRBV7-8 with TRBJ2-7, with 9 bases lining up with TRBD2. The CDR3 has 15 amino acids. Germline V gene data show CDR1 as SGHVS and CDR2 as FQNEAQ. Trimming cost V 2 bases and J 7 bases; bases outside gene matches: 9. The CDR3 here is CASSLRREGSREQYF. The CDR3 bases are TGTGCCAGCAGCTTACGGCGGGAGGGTTCGAGAGAGCAGTACTTC. Supplemented by reference TRBV7-8 and TRBJ2-7, the full variable domain reads GAGVSQSPRYKVAKRGQDVALRCDPISGHVSLFWYQQALGQGPEFLTYFQNEAQLDKSGLPSDRFFAERPEGSVSTLKIQRTQQEDSAVYLCASSLRREGSREQYFGPGTRLTVT.

The chain is built from TRBV4-2 and TRBJ2-5; 12 bases are a match to TRBD2. V lost 4 bases, J lost 5 bases, and 2 bases stayed unmatched. The germline gives CDR1 LGHNA, CDR2 YNFKEQ. This CDR3 spans 14 amino acids. The CDR3 nucleotides are TGTGCCAGCAGCCCGGGACTAGCGGGCGAGACCCAGTACTTC. Translated: CASSPGLAGETQYF.

V and J are TRBV9 and TRBJ2-5; the match to TRBD1 covers 7 bases. Per the germline V gene, CDR1 is SGDLS and CDR2 is YYNGEE. The CDR3 is 14 residues long. With V trimmed by 4 bases and J by 1 base, 4 bases remained unmatched. The CDR3 sequence is CASSLGQAQETQYF. The DNA for the CDR3 is TGTGCCAGCAGCCTTGGACAGGCCCAAGAGACCCAGTACTTC.

The V and J genes are TRBV9 and TRBJ2-2; a weak D match, TRBD1 (5 bases). The CDR3 consists of 12 residues. CDR1 and CDR2 (germline): SGDLS, YYNGEE. Trimming left V 4 bases short and J 7 bases short, with 8 bases between. The CDR3 DNA reads as TGTGCCAGCAGCCTTAGGGGCGGGGAGCTGTTTTTT. Amino acid sequence: CASSLRGGELFF.

The table lists this clone with a count of one. DNA of the CDR3: TGTGCCAGCTCACCCAGGGGTTTCGACTATGGCTACACCTTC. Residues: CASSPRGFDYGYTF. The chain uses TRBV18 and TRBJ1-2, with a weak D call TRBD1 (6 bases). Trimming took 3 bases from V and 3 from J, leaving 11 bases between them. This CDR3 contains 14 residues. CDR1 KGHSH and CDR2 LQKENI come from the germline V gene. The full variable domain, rest sourced from reference TRBV18 and TRBJ1-2, is NAGVMQNPRHLVRRRGQEARLRCSPMKGHSHVYWYRQLPEEGLKFMVYLQKENIIDESGMPKERFSAEFPKEGPSILRIQQVVRGDSAAYFCASSPRGFDYGYTFGSGTRLTVV.

The J gene is TRBJ2-7, the V gene TRBV4-1, with 7 bases matching TRBD2. J was trimmed by 5 bases and V by 0 bases; bases with no gene match: 10. This CDR3 has 16 amino acids. The germline gives CDR1 MGHRA, CDR2 YSYEKL. CDR3 in amino acids: CASSQDPGGRSNEQYF. The DNA of the CDR3 is TGCGCCAGCAGCCAAGATCCGGGCGGGAGAAGTAACGAGCAGTACTTC.

This clone showed up just once. The chain recombines TRBV5-4 with TRBJ2-2; 10 bases match TRBD2. Germline V gives CDR1 SGHNT, CDR2 YYREEE (reference sequence). V trimming: 1 base; J trimming: 3 bases; junction bases outside the gene matches: 12. This CDR3 has 19 residues. The CDR3 coding sequence is TGTGCCAGCAGCTTGTTTAGCGGGAGGATTGGTTCGGACACCGGGGAGCTGTTTTTT. This codes for CASSLFSGRIGSDTGELFF.

The rearrangement links TRBV5-1 to TRBJ2-1; D may be TRBD2 (6 bases). Trimming took off 3 bases at V and 7 bases at J, with 23 bases between the two ends. CDR3 length equals 17 residues. Germline CDR1 and CDR2: SGHRS and YFSETQ. CDR3 nucleotide sequence: TGCGCCAGCAGCTCCTACATTACTAGCCTCGACCGGAATGAGCAGTTCTTC. Translation: CASSSYITSLDRNEQFF. Full variable domain (remainder filled in from reference TRBV5-1 and TRBJ2-1): KAGVTQTPRYLIKTRGQQVTLSCSPISGHRSVSWYQQTPGQGLQFLFEYFSETQRNKGNFPGRFSGRQFSNSRSEMNVSTLELGDSALYLCASSSYITSLDRNEQFFGPGTRLTVL.

The chain couples TRBV5-1 to TRBJ2-7, with 7 bases that match TRBD2. CDR1 and CDR2 (germline): SGHRS, YFSETQ. Trimming took 2 bases from V and 0 from J; bases not matched to a gene: 2. This CDR3 region has 14 residues. This CDR3 reads CASSFLAASYEQYF. In DNA, the CDR3 is TGCGCCAGCAGCTTTCTAGCGGCCTCCTACGAGCAGTACTTC.

This chain connects TRBV7-3 to TRBJ2-1; TRBD2 matches 8 bases. The CDR3 contains 16 residues. V shed 1 base and J 9 bases; nucleotides not matched to a gene: 11. The germline gives CDR1 SGHTA, CDR2 FQGTGA. For the CDR3, the DNA is TGTGCCAGCAGCTTAAGACCCCAGCGGGAGATGGGTGAGCAGTTCTTC. Translation gives CASSLRPQREMGEQFF.

The sample holds one count of this clone. Its ends do not fully match the called genes, so a read error is possible. V usage is TRBV20-1 and J usage is TRBJ1-1; D might be TRBD1 (5 bases). Germline V gene data show CDR1 as DFQATT and CDR2 as SNEGSKA (reference sequence). The CDR3 is 10 residues long. This chain's CDR3 is CSASRGSSIF. The CDR3 DNA reads as TGCAGTGCTAGTCGGGGGTCGTCGATCTTT.

This clone was seen more than once but under ten times. The J gene is TRBJ2-2, the V gene TRBV10-1; D ambiguous. The CDR3 length is 13 residues. Between the trimmed V and J ends, which lost 6 bases and 7 bases, there was a span of 12 bases. Looked up from germline, CDR1 is WNHNN and CDR2 is SYGVQD (reference sequence). CDR3 residues: CASSYHVGGELFF. The CDR3 DNA reads TGCGCCAGCAGCTACCACGTCGGCGGGGAGCTGTTTTTT.